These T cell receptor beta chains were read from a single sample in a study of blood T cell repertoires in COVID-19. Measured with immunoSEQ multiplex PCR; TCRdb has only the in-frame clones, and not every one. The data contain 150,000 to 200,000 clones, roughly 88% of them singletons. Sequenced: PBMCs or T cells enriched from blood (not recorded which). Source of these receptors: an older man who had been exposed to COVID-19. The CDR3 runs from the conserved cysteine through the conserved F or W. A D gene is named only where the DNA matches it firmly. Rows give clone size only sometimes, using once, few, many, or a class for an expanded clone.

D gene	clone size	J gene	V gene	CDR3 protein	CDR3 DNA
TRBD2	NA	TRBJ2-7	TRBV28	CASSTGTGRLAEKIGARYEQYF	TGTGCCAGCAGCACCGGGACGGGAAGACTAGCGGAAAAAATCGGGGCTCGCTACGAGCAGTACTTC
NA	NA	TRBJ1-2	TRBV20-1	CSAQPGEGYTF	TGCAGTGCTCAGCCAGGGGAAGGCTACACCTTC
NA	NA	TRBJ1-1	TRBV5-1	CASSLAERYEAFF	TGCGCCAGCAGCTTGGCCGAGAGGTATGAAGCTTTCTTT
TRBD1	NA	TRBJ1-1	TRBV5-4	CASSLPGQGARTEAFF	TGTGCCAGCAGTCTTCCGGGACAGGGGGCGCGGACTGAAGCTTTCTTT
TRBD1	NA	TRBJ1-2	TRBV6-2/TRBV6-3	CASSRDRDSNYGYTF	TGTGCCAGCAGTCGAGACAGGGATTCTAACTATGGCTACACCTTC
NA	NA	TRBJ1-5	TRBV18	CASSLDSSNQPQHF	TGTGCCAGCTCCCTTGACAGTAGCAATCAGCCCCAGCATTTT
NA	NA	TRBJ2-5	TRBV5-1	CASSVQGSGIGQETQYF	TGCGCCAGCAGCGTACAAGGCTCAGGGATTGGTCAAGAGACCCAGTACTTC
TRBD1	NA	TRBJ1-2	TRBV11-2	CASSFDNSPGTASGPHTF	TGTGCCAGCAGCTTTGACAATAGTCCCGGGACAGCGTCGGGACCGCACACCTTC
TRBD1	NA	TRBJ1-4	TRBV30	CAWSGQGGEKLFF	TGTGCCTGGTCGGGACAGGGTGGTGAAAAACTGTTTTTT
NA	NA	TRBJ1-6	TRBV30	CAWSQGQGSSPLHF	TGTGCCTGGAGCCAAGGGCAGGGTTCATCACCCCTCCACTTT
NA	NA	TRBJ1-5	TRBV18	CASSPSRAGPDQPQHF	TGTGCCAGCTCGCCGTCTCGGGCAGGGCCGGACCAGCCCCAGCATTTT
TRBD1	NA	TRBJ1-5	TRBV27	CASSSRTGTQHF	TGTGCCAGCAGTTCGAGGACAGGAACCCAGCATTTT
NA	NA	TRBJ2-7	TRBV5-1	CASMLGGPTKNEQYF	TGCGCCAGCATGTTGGGCGGGCCCACAAAAAACGAGCAGTACTTC
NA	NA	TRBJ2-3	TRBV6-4	CASSDQSGSTDTQYF	TGTGCCAGCAGTGACCAAAGCGGGAGCACAGATACGCAGTATTTT
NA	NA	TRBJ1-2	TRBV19	CASSQRGYGYTF	TGTGCCAGTAGTCAACGGGGCTATGGCTACACCTTC
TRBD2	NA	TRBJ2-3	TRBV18	CASSTTSGVTDTQYF	TGTGCCAGCTCTACGACTAGCGGGGTCACAGATACGCAGTATTTT
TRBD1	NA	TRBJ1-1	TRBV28	CASSLGQGFMNTEAFF	TGTGCCAGCAGTTTAGGACAGGGGTTCATGAACACTGAAGCTTTCTTT
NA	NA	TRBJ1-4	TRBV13	CASSKTQGEKLFF	TGTGCCAGCAGCAAAACCCAGGGGGAAAAACTGTTTTTT
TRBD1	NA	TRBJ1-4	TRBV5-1	CASSLAGNRGWEKLFF	TGCGCCAGCAGCTTGGCCGGGAACAGGGGTTGGGAAAAACTGTTTTTT
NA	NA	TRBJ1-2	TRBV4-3	CASSQDRGRVAYGYTF	TGCGCCAGCAGCCAAGATAGGGGTAGGGTAGCCTATGGCTACACCTTC
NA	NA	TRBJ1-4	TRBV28	CASSPRRATNEKLFF	TGTGCCAGCAGCCCCAGGAGGGCAACTAATGAAAAACTGTTTTTT
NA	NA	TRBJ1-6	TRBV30	CAWSVPGLYNSPLHF	TGTGCCTGGAGTGTACCGGGACTGTATAATTCACCCCTCCACTTT
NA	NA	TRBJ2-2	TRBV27	CASSFWAQRVTGELFF	TGTGCCAGCAGTTTTTGGGCCCAGAGGGTCACCGGGGAGCTGTTTTTT
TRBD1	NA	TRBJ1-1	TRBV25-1	CASSDPGQGRAEAFF	TGTGCCAGCAGTGACCCAGGACAGGGTCGGGCTGAAGCTTTCTTT
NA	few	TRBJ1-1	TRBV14	CASSQVFVSEAFF	TGTGCCAGCAGCCAAGTATTCGTCAGTGAAGCTTTCTTT
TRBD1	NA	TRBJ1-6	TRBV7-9	CASSLNTGANSPLHF	TGTGCCAGCAGCTTAAATACAGGGGCCAATTCACCCCTCCACTTT
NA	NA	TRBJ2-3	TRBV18	CASSPPGRPDTQYF	TGTGCCAGCTCACCGCCGGGGAGGCCCGATACGCAGTATTTT